This T cell receptor (beta chain) was identified in a study of blood T cell repertoires in COVID-19. Background on the study: Some COVID-19 samples were acute and others convalescent; all came from the United States, Italy and Spain.

This CDR3 has 15 amino acids. Germline-derived CDR1 and CDR2 are SGHTA and FQGNSA. The V gene lost 3 bases and the J gene lost 2 bases, with 13 bases spanning the gap. Only in-frame clones appear in the TCRdb table, and some are missing; sequencing was by immunoSEQ multiplex PCR. The sample carries fewer than 350,000 clones, 87% recorded once. The chain carries TRBV7-2 and TRBJ1-2, with D perhaps matching TRBD1 (5 bases). The sequenced material came from PBMCs or T cells enriched from blood (not recorded which). The TCR sequence derives from a woman aged 40 to 50 who had recovered from COVID-19. This chain's CDR3 is CASSLGGSANYGYTF. CDR3 coding DNA: TGTGCCAGCAGCTTGGGGGGATCGGCCAACTATGGCTACACCTTC.